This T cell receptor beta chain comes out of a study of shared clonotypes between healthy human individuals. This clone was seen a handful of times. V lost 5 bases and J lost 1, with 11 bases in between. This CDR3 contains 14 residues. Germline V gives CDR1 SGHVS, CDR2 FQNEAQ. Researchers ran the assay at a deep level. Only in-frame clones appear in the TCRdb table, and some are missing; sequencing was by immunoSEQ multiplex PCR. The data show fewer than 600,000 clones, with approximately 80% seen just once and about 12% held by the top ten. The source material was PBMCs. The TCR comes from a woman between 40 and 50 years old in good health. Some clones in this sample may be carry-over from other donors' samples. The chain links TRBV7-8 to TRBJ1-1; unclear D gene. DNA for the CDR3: TGTGCCAGCAGCCCTTCCCACTCGAACACTGAAGCTTTCTTT. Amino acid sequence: CASSPSHSNTEAFF. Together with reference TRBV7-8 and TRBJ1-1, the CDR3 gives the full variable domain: GAGVSQSPRYKVAKRGQDVALRCDPISGHVSLFWYQQALGQGPEFLTYFQNEAQLDKSGLPSDRFFAERPEGSVSTLKIQRTQQEDSAVYLCASSPSHSNTEAFFGQGTRLTVV.